The 2 T cell receptor beta chains presented below share a single source sample, sequenced in a study of cytomegalovirus exposure and HLA in healthy donors. The PCR had 60 Vbeta and 13 Jbeta primers. The data were produced by immunoSEQ multiplex PCR, yet TCRdb's version contains in-frame clones alone and is incomplete. The repertoire holds roughly 150,000 clones, with 76% as singletons. The material sequenced was PBMCs. The receptors derive from a male donor in good health and CMV-seronegative.

CDR3 sequence reads: CASSLYGAGLNQPQHF. CDR3 in DNA: TGTGCCAGCAGCTTATACGGAGCAGGGCTCAATCAGCCCCAGCATTTT. The J gene is TRBJ1-5, the V gene TRBV7-2; D is possibly TRBD1 (5 bases). Trimming stripped 2 bases from V and 3 bases from J, with 14 bases between. The CDR3 runs 16 residues. Germline lookup yields CDR1 SGHTA and CDR2 FQGNSA.

The chain recombines TRBV7-3 with TRBJ2-1; TRBD1 matches at 7 bases. CDR1 and CDR2 (germline): SGHTA, FQGTGA. The trim removed 3 bases at V and 5 bases at J, leaving 4 bases unmatched. The CDR3 runs 14 residues. CDR3 coding DNA: TGTGCCAGCAGCTTCTTGGACAGGAACAATGAGCAGTTCTTC. Amino acid sequence: CASSFLDRNNEQFF. The full variable domain, completed using reference TRBV7-3 and TRBJ2-1, is GAGVSQTPSNKVTEKGKYVELRCDPISGHTALYWYRQSLGQGPEFLIYFQGTGAADDSGLPNDRFFAVRPEGSVSTLKIQRTERGDSAVYLCASSFLDRNNEQFFGPGTRLTVL.